These 21 T cell receptor beta chains were sequenced from one sample in a study of CD8+ T cells in alopecia areata. Treatment of the sample: oral pan-JAK inhibitor, 5-10 mg twice daily. Once RNA had been extracted, it was reverse transcribed into cDNA to act as the sequencing template. Here immunoSEQ multiplex PCR was the method, and the copy in TCRdb shows in-frame clones only, minus some. The table has over 100,000 clones, around 56% seen once. This sample comprised CD4+ T cells sorted from blood, obtained at week 4, from a patient treated with tofacitinib. These receptors all come from a human donor with alopecia areata.

The chain recombines TRBV7-9 with TRBJ2-1, with a weak D call TRBD2 (6 bases). CDR3 length: 13 amino acids. The germline V gene has CDR1 SEHNR and CDR2 FQNEAQ (reference sequence). Trimming removed 7 bases from V and 9 bases from J, with 16 bases in between. CDR3 nucleotide sequence: TGTGCCAGCAATCCGGGACTGCCGGGTGAGCAGTTCTTC. Translated, it gives CASNPGLPGEQFF.

The chain carries TRBV30 and TRBJ2-2; no reliable D call. CDR3 size: 14 residues. V was pared by 0 bases and J by 3 bases, with 8 bases between. In germline, CDR1 is GTSNPN, CDR2 SVGIG (reference sequence). The CDR3 coding sequence is TGTGCCTGGAGTGTCGGAACTTACACCGGGGAGCTGTTTTTT. Its protein is CAWSVGTYTGELFF.

This clone has more than one count but fewer than ten. The CDR3: CARDGQAGELFF. Here the CDR3 DNA reads TGTGCCAGGGACGGACAGGCCGGGGAGCTGTTTTTT. The chain links TRBV7-3 to TRBJ2-2; 7 bases fit TRBD1. The germline V gene has CDR1 SGHTA and CDR2 FQGTGA. J was trimmed by 6 bases and V by 9 bases; bases with no gene match: 4. This CDR3 spans 12 amino acids. The complete variable domain, with remaining parts taken from reference TRBV7-3 and TRBJ2-2, reads GAGVSQTPSNKVTEKGKYVELRCDPISGHTALYWYRQSLGQGPEFLIYFQGTGAADDSGLPNDRFFAVRPEGSVSTLKIQRTERGDSAVYLCARDGQAGELFFGEGSRLTVL.

The J gene is TRBJ1-2, the V gene TRBV30, with TRBD1 identical over 7 bases. The ends lost 0 bases at V and 5 bases at J; junction bases unmatched: 6. Germline V gene data show CDR1 as GTSNPN and CDR2 as SVGIG (reference sequence). The CDR3 runs 14 residues. DNA of the CDR3: TGTGCCTGGAGTGTACAGGGGCTTTGGTATGGCTACACCTTC. It translates to CAWSVQGLWYGYTF.

The chain employs TRBV19 and TRBJ2-4; possibly TRBD1 for D (6 bases). V was shortened by 3 bases and J by 8 bases, with 8 bases between the two germline ends. The CDR3 is 12 residues long. Germline V gene lookup returns CDR1 LNHDA and CDR2 SQIVND (reference sequence). For the CDR3, the DNA is TGTGCCAGTAGTATGGGGGCAGACATTCAGTACTTC. This encodes CASSMGADIQYF.

This clone has more than one count but fewer than ten. The V gene is TRBV10-3, the J gene TRBJ2-7; 10 nucleotides agree with TRBD1. V shed 5 bases, J shed 4 bases, and the junction held 8 bases outside the gene matches. The CDR3 is made up of 15 amino acids. CDR1 ENHRY and CDR2 SYGVKD come from the germline V gene. The CDR3 spells CAISLGQGNGYEQYF. CDR3 nucleotides: TGTGCCATCAGTCTGGGACAGGGGAATGGTTACGAGCAGTACTTC.

CDR3: CASSLRYAGYTF. The CDR3 DNA follows: TGTGCCAGCAGTTTACGCTACGCTGGCTACACCTTC. The chain couples TRBV28 to TRBJ1-2; no definite D call. This CDR3 has 12 amino acids. Germline V lookup: CDR1 MDHEN, CDR2 SYDVKM. The germline V and J ends were trimmed by 2 bases and 7 bases, with 8 bases remaining between them.

A single count supports this clone. V gene TRBV6-1 combines with J gene TRBJ1-2; the D gene is possibly TRBD1 (6 bases). The CDR3 extends over 18 amino acids. Trimming left V 1 base short and J 2 bases short, with 20 bases between. Germline V gene lookup returns CDR1 MNHNS and CDR2 SASEGT. The DNA for the CDR3 is TGTGCCAGCAGTGAAGACGGGGCTGGGGGCGGAATGAACTATGGCTACACCTTC. Translating gives CASSEDGAGGGMNYGYTF.

V is TRBV6-5 and J is TRBJ2-7; D tentatively reads TRBD1 or TRBD2 (5 bases each). The CDR3 runs to 13 residues. V gave up 9 bases and J gave up 2 bases, with 14 bases separating them. CDR1 is MNHEY, CDR2 SVGAGI, per germline. Here the CDR3 DNA reads TGTGCCAGGTCCGGCAGGGAGACCTACGAGCAGTACTTC. It is translated as CARSGRETYEQYF.

The table lists this clone with a few counts. The genes are TRBV29-1 and TRBJ2-1; D gene uncertain. From germline, CDR1 is SQVTM and CDR2 ANQGSEA. The V end lost 2 bases, the J end lost 7 bases, and 3 bases lay between the germline ends. This CDR3 contains 10 residues. In DNA form, the CDR3 reads TGCAGCGTTGAACGGAATGAGCAGTTCTTC. This sequence encodes CSVERNEQFF.

The gene calls are TRBV5-1 and TRBJ2-5; D is ambiguous. V was pared by 0 bases and J by 7 bases, with 7 bases between. The CDR3 loop spans 12 amino acids. CDR1 SGHRS and CDR2 YFSETQ come from the germline V gene. CDR3 nucleotides: TGCGCCAGCAGCTTGGCCGAAGGGACCCAGTACTTC. Translated, it gives CASSLAEGTQYF.

In the case of this clone: The sample carries other DNA sequences with the same CDR3. This chain connects TRBV14 to TRBJ1-1; D not certain. This CDR3 comprises 14 residues. Germline CDR1 and CDR2: SGHDN and FVKESK. V was shortened by 1 base and J by 0 bases, with 6 bases between the two germline ends. CDR3 in DNA: TGTGCCAGCAGCCAAGCCGGCATGAACACTGAAGCTTTCTTT. Protein sequence: CASSQAGMNTEAFF.

This clone came up once. The rearrangement joins TRBV30 to TRBJ2-5; 9 positions match TRBD1. The length of the CDR3 is 13 residues. CDR1 is GTSNPN, CDR2 SVGIG, per germline (reference sequence). With 4 bases clipped from V and 5 bases from J, the junction kept 5 bases outside the gene matches. The CDR3 loop reads CAWINRGRETQYF. In nucleotides, the CDR3 is TGTGCCTGGATTAACAGGGGGCGGGAGACCCAGTACTTC.

The table lists this clone with a count of one. This chain links TRBV29-1 with TRBJ2-7; D remains unclear. This CDR3 region has 13 residues. V lost 5 bases and J lost 6, with 17 bases in between. Per germline, CDR1 SQVTM and CDR2 ANQGSEA. CDR3 loop: CSVRQVQSGEQYF. For the CDR3, the DNA is TGCAGCGTTCGACAAGTTCAATCGGGCGAGCAGTACTTC.

This clone has a single count. The J gene is TRBJ2-5, the V gene TRBV7-9, with D perhaps TRBD1 (6 bases). V was shortened by 0 bases and J by 2 bases, with 13 bases between the two germline ends. Germline V lookup: CDR1 SEHNR, CDR2 FQNEAQ (reference sequence). The length of the CDR3 is 16 residues. The CDR3 reads CASSLARWGLQETQYF. The CDR3 DNA follows: TGTGCCAGCAGCTTAGCGCGGTGGGGGCTGCAAGAGACCCAGTACTTC.

The table lists this clone with a few counts. V and J are TRBV29-1 and TRBJ2-2, with D perhaps TRBD1 (6 bases). In germline, CDR1 is SQVTM, CDR2 ANQGSEA. This CDR3 spans 12 amino acids. Trimming stripped 6 bases from V and 4 bases from J, with 9 bases between. The CDR3 sequence is CSVGHITGELFF. DNA for the CDR3: TGCAGCGTGGGACACATCACCGGGGAGCTGTTTTTT.

This clone was seen just once. V and J are TRBV11-2 and TRBJ2-1; tentatively, D is TRBD2 (7 bases). Per the germline V gene, CDR1 is SGHAT and CDR2 is FQNNGV. Trimming left V 7 bases short and J 2 bases short, with 15 bases between. This CDR3 has 15 residues. The CDR3 DNA sequence: TGTGCCAGCACCCTTAGGGGGGGTACCTACAATGAGCAGTTCTTC. Residues: CASTLRGGTYNEQFF.

The chain is built from TRBV6-5 and TRBJ2-3; 9 positions match TRBD1. J gave up 3 bases and V 2 bases, and 6 bases lay outside the gene matches. This CDR3 is built from 16 residues. Germline CDR1 MNHEY, CDR2 SVGAGI. The CDR3 DNA reads TGTGCCAGCAGTTACAGGGCGACAGGGGGAACAGATACGCAGTATTTT. Translated, it gives CASSYRATGGTDTQYF.

The rearrangement links TRBV29-1 to TRBJ2-3, with no clear D. V was clipped by 1 base and J by 0 bases, with 2 bases between them. CDR3 size: 12 residues. Looked up from germline, CDR1 is SQVTM and CDR2 is ANQGSEA. Here the CDR3 reads CSVEASTDTQYF. DNA of the CDR3: TGCAGCGTTGAAGCCAGCACAGATACGCAGTATTTT.

This chain links TRBV7-2 with TRBJ1-2; 10 bases match TRBD1. In germline, CDR1 is SGHTA, CDR2 FQGNSA. There are 14 residues in the CDR3. The V gene end was trimmed by 5 bases and the J gene end by 6 bases; junction bases not matched to a gene: 6. Here the CDR3 DNA reads TGTGCCAGCAGCGCCGGGACAGGGGTCGATGGCTACACCTTC. It specifies CASSAGTGVDGYTF. Supplemented by reference TRBV7-2 and TRBJ1-2, the full variable domain reads GAGVSQSPSNKVTEKGKDVELRCDPISGHTALYWYRQSLGQGLEFLIYFQGNSAPDKSGLPSDRFSAERTGGSVSTLTIQRTQQEDSAVYLCASSAGTGVDGYTFGSGTRLTVV.

The chain uses TRBV9 and TRBJ2-1; no clear D. CDR3 length: 15 amino acids. Germline V gene data show CDR1 as SGDLS and CDR2 as YYNGEE. The ends were cut back, 7 bases at V and 0 bases at J, with 14 bases in the middle. CDR3 loop: CASSKEYSSYNEQFF. CDR3 bases: TGTGCCAGCTCAAAAGAGTATAGCTCCTACAATGAGCAGTTCTTC. Variable domain in full (rest from reference TRBV9 and TRBJ2-1): DSGVTQTPKHLITATGQRVTLRCSPRSGDLSVYWYQQSLDQGLQFLIQYYNGEERAKGNILERFSAQQFPDLHSELNLSSLELGDSALYFCASSKEYSSYNEQFFGPGTRLTVL.